This TCR beta chain was identified during a study of blood T cell repertoires in COVID-19. The CDR3 is 13 amino acids. In germline, CDR1 is SGDLS, CDR2 YYNGEE. V was trimmed by 0 bases and J by 4 bases, leaving 7 bases between them. The table came from immunoSEQ multiplex PCR; TCRdb's copy has only in-frame clones and leaves some out. The sample shows a few hundred thousand clones, approximately 91% of them seen only once. Allocation to cohorts depended on clinical history reported by the participants. A COVID-19 case had been met by exposed participants during the 2 weeks before study entry. This receptor was obtained from a woman in her 40s who had been exposed to COVID-19. Sequencing was performed on PBMCs or T cells enriched from blood (not recorded which). The gene calls are TRBV9 and TRBJ1-1, with D maybe TRBD1 (5 bases). CDR3 sequence reads: CASSVEGVTEAFF. The CDR3 DNA sequence: TGTGCCAGCAGCGTAGAAGGGGTCACTGAAGCTTTCTTT. The whole variable domain, remainder taken from reference TRBV9 and TRBJ1-1, is DSGVTQTPKHLITATGQRVTLRCSPRSGDLSVYWYQQSLDQGLQFLIQYYNGEERAKGNILERFSAQQFPDLHSELNLSSLELGDSALYFCASSVEGVTEAFFGQGTRLTVV.